This is a list of T cell receptor beta chains from one sample in a study of T-cell reconstitution after alpha-beta-depleted transplantation in children. TCRdb recomputed calls from the PCR reads with MiXCR, one row per CDR3 protein. The table records under 850,000 distinct CDR3 sequences, approximately 14% of them present only once. The sequences come from PBMCs, collected before TCRalphabeta/CD19-depleted stem cell transplant. The receptors derive from a girl aged 2 to 10 with congenital amegakaryocytic thrombocytopenia, due to receive a stem cell transplant. Both conserved end residues are part of each CDR3. D genes are given only for firm matches. Not all rows give a size; the values are once, few, many and, for expanded clones, a class.

size,V,J,D,length,CDR3,DNA
many,TRBV6-5,TRBJ1-2,TRBD1,16,CASSYPAYRGNYGYTF,TGTGCCAGCAGTTACCCGGCGTACAGGGGGAACTATGGCTACACCTTC
many,TRBV15,TRBJ2-5,.,13,CATSGESQETQYF,TGTGCCACCAGCGGGGAAAGCCAAGAGACCCAGTACTTC
many,TRBV6-6,TRBJ1-4,.,14,CASSLDRPNEKLFF,TGTGCCAGCAGTTTAGACAGGCCGAATGAAAAACTGTTTTTT
few,TRBV28,TRBJ1-1,TRBD1,14,CASSFVRGLTEAFF,TGTGCCAGCAGTTTCGTCAGGGGGCTCACTGAAGCTTTCTTT
.,TRBV9,TRBJ2-1,TRBD2,18,CASSVASNPGLPYNEQFF,TGTGCCAGCAGCGTAGCGAGTAACCCGGGACTACCTTACAATGAGCAGTTCTTC
many,TRBV29-1,TRBJ1-2,.,11,CSVWVDYGYTF,TGCAGCGTTTGGGTGGACTATGGCTACACCTTC
few,TRBV28,TRBJ1-5,.,14,CASISRGWDQPQHF,TGTGCCAGCATCTCAAGGGGTTGGGATCAGCCCCAGCATTTT
many,TRBV15,TRBJ1-1,.,13,CATSRDVSQSAFF,TGTGCCACCAGCAGAGATGTTTCTCAATCTGCTTTCTTT
many,TRBV29-1,TRBJ1-1,.,12,CSVGSGSTEAFF,TGCAGCGTTGGGTCGGGAAGCACTGAAGCTTTCTTT
many,TRBV5-1,TRBJ2-2,.,14,CASSLDVATGELFF,TGCGCCAGCAGCTTGGATGTGGCCACCGGGGAGCTGTTTTTT
many,TRBV6-4,TRBJ2-6,TRBD1,18,CASSDSITGGAGANVLTF,TGTGCCAGCAGTGACTCGATTACAGGGGGCGCTGGGGCCAACGTCCTGACTTTC
few,TRBV20-1,TRBJ2-5,.,15,CSARRGGGYYGTQYF,TGCAGTGCTAGGAGGGGGGGAGGGTACTATGGGACCCAGTACTTC
.,TRBV10-3,TRBJ2-7,.,14,CAISDSRGPYEQYF,TGTGCCATCAGTGACTCGAGGGGTCCTTACGAGCAGTACTTC
.,TRBV5-6,TRBJ2-1,.,14,CASSFDSTYNEQFF,TGTGCCAGCAGCTTCGACTCAACCTACAATGAGCAGTTCTTC
many,TRBV20-1,TRBJ2-5,.,15,CSARDLAGPQETQYF,TGCAGTGCTAGAGATCTTGCGGGGCCTCAAGAGACCCAGTACTTC
many,TRBV7-2,TRBJ2-7,.,15,CASSLNPAPSYEQYF,TGTGCCAGCAGCTTAAATCCGGCACCCTCCTACGAGCAGTACTTC
few,TRBV20-1,TRBJ2-1,TRBD2,15,CSATGTSGTRGEQFF,TGCAGTGCTACGGGGACTAGCGGGACTCGCGGGGAGCAGTTCTTC
few,TRBV29-1,TRBJ1-1,TRBD1,14,CSVEGADRATEAFF,TGCAGCGTTGAAGGCGCGGACAGGGCCACTGAAGCTTTCTTT
few,TRBV12-3/TRBV12-4,TRBJ1-1,.,14,CASSSDRGVTEAFF,TGTGCCAGCAGTTCCGACCGGGGAGTCACTGAAGCTTTCTTT
.,TRBV10-2,TRBJ2-6,TRBD1,17,CASRETGSLTGANVLTF,TGTGCCAGCCGTGAGACAGGGAGCTTAACTGGGGCCAACGTCCTGACTTTC
.,TRBV5-5,TRBJ2-1,TRBD2,15,CASSVREGAYNEQFF,TGTGCCAGCAGCGTGCGGGAGGGGGCCTACAATGAGCAGTTCTTC
.,TRBV20-1,TRBJ2-5,TRBD2,13,CSAVLAAQETQYF,TGCAGTGCTGTGCTAGCGGCACAAGAGACCCAGTACTTC
many,TRBV11-2,TRBJ2-1,.,15,CASSLVQVGNNEQFF,TGTGCCAGCAGCTTAGTACAAGTAGGAAACAATGAGCAGTTCTTC
few,TRBV2,TRBJ2-7,.,16,CASSEVGGAASYEQYF,TGTGCCAGCAGTGAAGTGGGGGGTGCGGCCTCCTACGAGCAGTACTTC
few,TRBV24-1,TRBJ2-2,.,15,CATSDSGSYTGELFF,TGTGCCACCAGTGATTCCGGGAGCTACACCGGGGAGCTGTTTTTT
many,TRBV6-5,TRBJ2-7,.,15,CASSYSSHSSYEQYF,TGTGCCAGCAGTTACTCGTCGCACAGCTCCTACGAGCAGTACTTC
many,TRBV5-1,TRBJ2-1,TRBD2,15,CASSLGSGVYNEQFF,TGCGCCAGCAGCTTGGGTAGCGGGGTGTACAATGAGCAGTTCTTC
many,TRBV6-1,TRBJ1-2,.,17,CASLQSPGTSGDYGYTF,TGTGCCAGCCTACAATCGCCCGGGACTTCTGGTGACTATGGCTACACCTTC
many,TRBV5-5,TRBJ1-1,.,17,CASSFSFGARARTEAFF,TGTGCCAGCAGCTTTAGTTTTGGGGCCCGAGCGAGGACTGAAGCTTTCTTT
few,TRBV5-5,TRBJ2-2,TRBD1,15,CASSPQTGEAGELFF,TGTGCCAGCAGCCCCCAGACAGGGGAGGCCGGGGAGCTGTTTTTT
few,TRBV5-4,TRBJ2-1,TRBD1,16,CASSGGQGGSYNEQFF,TGTGCCAGCAGCGGTGGACAGGGGGGATCCTACAATGAGCAGTTCTTC
few,TRBV7-8,TRBJ1-1,.,17,CASSLDKGAIMNTEAFF,TGTGCCAGCAGCTTAGATAAAGGGGCAATTATGAACACTGAAGCTTTCTTT
many,TRBV7-8,TRBJ2-3,.,13,CASSPLPLDTQYF,TGTGCCAGCAGCCCGCTCCCTTTGGATACGCAGTATTTT
many,TRBV29-1,TRBJ2-1,TRBD1,15,CSASHGTGYYNEQFF,TGCAGCGCCAGCCACGGGACAGGGTACTACAATGAGCAGTTCTTC
.,TRBV5-1,TRBJ2-5,.,15,CASSLVRGLQETQYF,TGCGCCAGCAGCTTAGTTAGAGGCCTTCAAGAGACCCAGTACTTC
few,TRBV5-1,TRBJ2-5,.,15,CASSAGAGTQETQYF,TGCGCCAGCAGCGCGGGCGCAGGGACTCAAGAGACCCAGTACTTC
many,TRBV12-3/TRBV12-4,TRBJ2-1,.,15,CASSPRGEWYNEQFF,TGTGCCAGCAGTCCAAGGGGAGAGTGGTACAATGAGCAGTTCTTC
many,TRBV15,TRBJ2-7,TRBD1,14,CATSRGQGVYEQYF,TGTGCCACCAGCAGGGGACAGGGGGTATACGAGCAGTACTTC
few,TRBV12-3/TRBV12-4,TRBJ1-5,TRBD1,18,CASSLPGRTGVANQPQHF,TGTGCCAGCAGTTTACCAGGACGAACAGGGGTGGCCAATCAGCCCCAGCATTTT
.,TRBV9,TRBJ2-5,.,14,CASSVDLGEETQYF,TGTGCCAGCAGCGTAGATTTAGGGGAAGAGACCCAGTACTTC
many,TRBV5-1,TRBJ1-3,.,13,CASSQGGMNTIYF,TGCGCCAGCAGCCAGGGAGGGATGAACACCATATATTTT
.,TRBV18,TRBJ1-1,.,14,CASSPIRGGTEAFF,TGTGCCAGCTCACCCATACGGGGTGGGACTGAAGCTTTCTTT
many,TRBV7-9,TRBJ2-7,TRBD1,14,CASSHGTGSHEQYF,TGTGCCAGCAGCCACGGGACAGGCTCTCACGAGCAGTACTTC
few,TRBV5-1,TRBJ2-3,TRBD2,15,CASSLQAGGSDTQYF,TGCGCCAGCAGCCTCCAAGCGGGAGGATCCGATACGCAGTATTTT
.,TRBV27,TRBJ1-2,.,14,CASSFSIWGVGYTF,TGTGCCAGCAGTTTCTCCATATGGGGGGTAGGCTACACCTTC
few,TRBV12-3/TRBV12-4,TRBJ1-2,.,14,CASSSYGGRWGYTF,TGTGCCAGCAGTTCTTATGGTGGACGCTGGGGCTACACCTTC
.,TRBV20-1,TRBJ2-7,.,17,CSASDRDSLRGAYEQYF,TGCAGTGCTAGCGATCGGGACTCGCTTCGCGGGGCCTACGAGCAGTACTTC
many,TRBV10-3,TRBJ2-1,TRBD2,12,CATSGTNNEQFF,TGTGCCACTAGCGGGACCAACAATGAGCAGTTCTTC
few,TRBV5-1,TRBJ2-7,.,16,CASSPNPERANYEQYF,TGCGCCAGCAGCCCGAACCCGGAGCGCGCTAACTACGAGCAGTACTTC
.,TRBV6-2/TRBV6-3,TRBJ2-3,.,15,CASTDRTALGDTQYF,TGTGCCAGCACCGACCGGACAGCATTAGGGGATACGCAGTATTTT
many,TRBV4-1,TRBJ2-1,TRBD2,16,CASSQYSQRDYNEQFF,TGCGCCAGCAGCCAATATAGCCAGCGGGATTACAATGAGCAGTTCTTC